What follows are 3 T cell receptor beta chains derived from one specimen sequenced in a study of vaccination effects on CD4 cells after COVID-19. Sequencing followed a ViraFEST assay step that expanded antigen-specific CD4+ T cells with viral peptide pools. The culture ran for approximately 10 days before CD4+ T cells were isolated. All participants had two doses of either the BNT162b2 or mRNA-1273 vaccine. Their cognate antigens are unknown. Sequencing used immunoSEQ multiplex PCR; TCRdb keeps in-frame clones, though not all of them. The table shows approximately 61,000 clones, with 73% occurring only once. The source was CD4+ T cells from PBMCs cultured with HCoV-229E spike peptides, collected after COVID-19 vaccination. The source of these receptors is a human donor who received a COVID-19 vaccine.

V is TRBV10-2 and J is TRBJ1-6; D is ambiguous. CDR3 length equals 12 residues. The V gene's germline CDR1 is WSHSY and CDR2 SAAADI. Trimming shortened V by 6 bases and J by 10 bases, and 10 bases separated the two germline ends. CDR3 loop: CASSPIGSPLHF. The CDR3 DNA follows: TGCGCCAGCAGCCCCATTGGCTCACCCCTCCACTTT.

The V gene is TRBV18, the J gene TRBJ2-7, with D uncertain. The length of the CDR3 is 14 residues. The V gene lost 6 bases and the J gene lost 6 bases, with 18 bases spanning the gap. The germline V gene encodes CDR1 KGHSH and CDR2 LQKENI. The CDR3 reads CASSETSSGLEQYV. The CDR3 coding sequence is TGTGCCAGCTCTGAAACGTCCTCAGGCCTCGAGCAGTACGTC.

The rearrangement joins TRBV3-1 (or the pseudogene TRBV3-2) to TRBJ2-1; D might be TRBD2 (6 bases). Between the trimmed V and J ends, which lost 3 bases and 8 bases, there was a span of 20 bases. This CDR3 spans 16 amino acids. CDR1 and CDR2 (germline): LGHDT, YNNKEL (reference sequence). The CDR3 DNA sequence: TGTGCCAGCAGCCAGATGGACTACCCTTTTGTCGATGAGCAGTTCTTC. It is translated as CASSQMDYPFVDEQFF.